The 14 T cell receptor beta chains below were found in one sample sequenced in a study of molecular identifiers for immune sequencing clone quantification. TCRdb used MiXCR to reprocess the PCR reads, holding one entry per CDR3 protein. The sample yields more than 550,000 distinct CDR3 sequences, over 25% seen once. Sequenced sample: naive CD8+ T cells from blood, with Jurkat cell RNA spiked in. The subset here: FACS-sorted CD8+CD4-CCR7+CD45RA+ naive T cells. Receptor source: a human donor in good health. Some libraries in this study had Jurkat cell RNA spiked in.

This clonotype was counted a few times. V gene TRBV20-1 combines with J gene TRBJ2-2, with 8 bases identical to TRBD1. Trimming cost V 2 bases and J 4 bases; bases outside gene matches: 6. Looked up from germline, CDR1 is DFQATT and CDR2 is SNEGSKA (reference sequence). The CDR3 consists of 15 residues. CDR3 nucleotides: TGCAGTGCTAGAACCCAGGGGGCGGTCACCGGGGAGCTGTTTTTT. This translates into CSARTQGAVTGELFF.

This chain connects TRBV6-2 or TRBV6-3 to TRBJ2-7, with D perhaps TRBD1 (6 bases). CDR3 length: 17 residues. CDR1 and CDR2 (germline): MNHEY, SVGEGT. V was cut by 0 bases and J by 3 bases, with 18 bases left in between. The CDR3 nucleotides read TGTGCCAGCAGTTACTCGAGAACGGCCGCAGGGGTCTACGAGCAGTACTTC. Encoded protein: CASSYSRTAAGVYEQYF.

This clonotype was recorded once. This may be a read error, as it is one base from a much larger clone. The chain links TRBV15 to TRBJ1-1; 10 bases fit TRBD1. The junction had 9 bases not matched to a gene; V was cut back by 5 bases and J by 6 bases. The CDR3 is 15 residues long. The germline V gene encodes CDR1 LNHNV and CDR2 YYDKDF (reference sequence). The CDR3 reads CATSPQRTGGAEAFF. The CDR3 coding sequence is TGTGCCACCAGCCCTCAGAGGACAGGGGGGGCTGAAGCTTTCTTT.

There are many counts of this clonotype. The CDR3, as DNA: TGTGCCAGCAGCCCCGTTGGGGTCGAGCAGTACTTC. Translated: CASSPVGVEQYF. The rearrangement links TRBV7-6 to TRBJ2-7; D gene ambiguous. CDR1 SGHVS and CDR2 FNYEAQ come from the germline V gene. V dropped 5 bases and J dropped 6 bases, with 11 bases sitting between them. The CDR3 extends over 12 amino acids.

This clonotype was observed at least ten times. The chain has TRBV7-2 and TRBJ2-7; the D gene is possibly TRBD2 (7 bases). CDR3 length: 14 amino acids. Germline V CDR1 and CDR2: SGHTA, FQGNSA. Trimming took 3 bases from V and 5 from J, leaving 14 bases between them. The CDR3 DNA reads as TGTGCCAGCAGCTTGGGGGGGCCAGGGAACGAGCAGTACTTC. It specifies CASSLGGPGNEQYF.

This clonotype appeared a few times. The chain links TRBV19 to TRBJ1-1; possibly TRBD1 for D (5 bases). Germline CDR1 and CDR2: LNHDA and SQIVND (reference sequence). The V gene lost 10 bases and the J gene lost 4 bases, with 16 bases spanning the gap. CDR3 length: 13 residues. CDR3 nucleotides: TGTGCCACTAAAGTGGGGGGGGGCACTGAAGCTTTCTTT. Protein product: CATKVGGGTEAFF.

This clonotype was seen at least ten times. The rearrangement uses TRBV10-3 and TRBJ1-1, with D perhaps matching TRBD1 (5 bases). Germline V CDR1 and CDR2: ENHRY, SYGVKD. The CDR3 loop spans 11 amino acids. Between the trimmed V and J ends, which lost 10 bases and 4 bases, there was a span of 10 bases. The CDR3 spells CATGGGTEAFF. The CDR3 DNA sequence: TGTGCCACTGGGGGAGGCACTGAAGCTTTCTTT.

This clonotype was seen many times. V usage is TRBV6-5 and J usage is TRBJ2-7; TRBD2 might be the D (5 bases). The CDR3 has 14 amino acids. Trimming removed 0 bases from V and 7 bases from J, with 13 bases in between. Germline V gene sequence: CDR1 MNHEY, CDR2 SVGAGI. The CDR3 here is CASSYSLMSGEQYF. CDR3 coding DNA: TGTGCCAGCAGTTACTCGTTGATGTCGGGGGAGCAGTACTTC.

This clonotype occurred many times. The chain couples TRBV20-1 to TRBJ1-6; D gene uncertain. The germline V and J ends were trimmed by 1 base and 0 bases, with 10 bases remaining between them. Germline CDR1 DFQATT, CDR2 SNEGSKA (reference sequence). The length of the CDR3 is 16 residues. The CDR3 here is CSARALQSSYNSPLHF. The CDR3 DNA reads as TGCAGTGCTAGAGCCCTACAGAGCTCCTATAATTCACCCCTCCACTTT.

This clonotype was recorded many times. The chain joins TRBV5-6 to TRBJ1-1, with 7 bases that match TRBD1. J lost 5 bases, V lost 4 bases, and 11 bases had no gene match. CDR1 is SGHDT, CDR2 YYEEEE, per germline. The CDR3 is made up of 15 amino acids. CDR3 protein: CASSPPVTGRTEAFF. CDR3 nucleotide sequence: TGTGCCAGCAGCCCTCCGGTGACAGGGCGGACTGAAGCTTTCTTT.

The chain links TRBV20-1 to TRBJ2-7; a possible D gene is TRBD2 (6 bases). Trimming removed 3 bases from V and 1 base from J, with 13 bases in between. Germline CDR1 reads DFQATT; CDR2 reads SNEGSKA (reference sequence). The CDR3 consists of 14 residues. The CDR3, as DNA: TGCAGTGCTAGTGCGGGGACTGATTCCTACGAGCAGTACTTC. The encoded protein is CSASAGTDSYEQYF.

Points on this clonotype: One end of the junction does not line up with germline, which may come from a read error. V and J are TRBV27 and TRBJ2-7; 7 nucleotides align to TRBD2. From germline, CDR1 is MNHEY and CDR2 SMNVEV (reference sequence). The CDR3 loop spans 15 amino acids. CDR3 in amino acids: CASSRTRSNTYGQYF. As DNA, the CDR3 is TGTGCCAGCAGCCGGACTAGGTCGAATACCTACGGGCAGTACTTC.

This clonotype has just one count. A read error may explain this, as a much larger clone is one base away. This sequence joins TRBV12-3 or TRBV12-4 and TRBJ1-5; weak D call: TRBD1 (5 bases). Deletions cut 1 base from V and 6 bases from J, with 13 bases between. The CDR3 totals 15 residues. CDR3 sequence: CASSLGAGSGQPQHF. The CDR3 nucleotides are TGTGCCAGCAGTTTAGGGGCAGGGAGTGGTCAGCCCCAGCATTTT.

There are many counts of this clonotype. CDR3: CASSPGLAAWKEQYF. The CDR3 DNA is TGTGCCAGCAGCCCCGGACTAGCGGCTTGGAAGGAGCAGTACTTC. J is TRBJ2-7 and V is TRBV13; 10 positions agree with TRBD2. After removal of 5 bases from V and 7 bases from J, the junction contained 11 bases not matched to a gene. From germline, CDR1 is PRHDT and CDR2 FYEKMQ (reference sequence). The CDR3 is made up of 15 amino acids.